Listed below are T cell receptor beta chains from one sample, sequenced in a study of memory CD4+ T cells and cytomegalovirus serostatus. The data were produced by immunoSEQ multiplex PCR, yet TCRdb's version contains in-frame clones alone and is incomplete. Of 55,000 to 65,000 clones in the sample, under 90% were seen once. Sequenced input: memory CD4+ T cells from blood. The receptors shown here come from an adult in good health and CMV-seronegative. Some clones in this sample may be carry-over from other donors' samples. CDR3s include the opening cysteine and the closing phenylalanine or tryptophan. D genes are given only for firm matches. Clone size, where shown, is once, few, many, or a class for clones that have expanded.

cdr3_length	j_call	clone_size	d_call	v_call	cdr3_aa	cdr3_nt
12	TRBJ2-2	.	.	TRBV6-1	CASRRHDGELFF	TGTGCCAGCAGACGTCATGACGGGGAGCTGTTTTTT
16	TRBJ2-7	few	TRBD1	TRBV7-2	CASSFRPGTGGYEQYF	TGTGCCAGCAGCTTCCGCCCCGGGACAGGGGGTTACGAGCAGTACTTC
15	TRBJ2-1	.	.	TRBV5-5	CASSLGQSSYNEQFF	TGTGCCAGCAGCTTGGGTCAGAGCTCCTACAATGAGCAGTTCTTC
14	TRBJ1-1	.	TRBD1	TRBV7-8	CASRPQGKNTEAFF	TGTGCCAGCAGACCACAGGGGAAGAACACTGAAGCTTTCTTT
14	TRBJ2-3	.	TRBD2	TRBV4-3	CASSPGLGEQTQYF	TGCGCCAGCAGCCCGGGACTAGGAGAACAAACGCAGTATTTT
16	TRBJ2-3	.	TRBD2	TRBV29-1	CSVEDRLAGGTDTQYF	TGCAGCGTTGAAGACCGACTAGCGGGAGGCACAGATACGCAGTATTTT
13	TRBJ2-1	once	TRBD1	TRBV6-1	CASRPTGGNEQFF	TGTGCCAGCAGACCGACAGGGGGAAATGAGCAGTTCTTC
16	TRBJ2-2	.	TRBD2	TRBV7-2	CASSFLAELNTGELFF	TGTGCCAGCAGCTTTCTAGCGGAGCTAAACACCGGGGAGCTGTTTTTT
16	TRBJ2-1	.	.	TRBV4-2	CASSQDLGLAHPEQFF	TGTGCCAGCAGCCAAGATCTGGGGCTAGCCCATCCTGAGCAGTTCTTC
14	TRBJ1-5	few	.	TRBV30	CACSVSNSNQPQHF	TGTGCCTGCAGCGTTTCCAATTCCAATCAGCCCCAGCATTTT
15	TRBJ1-1	.	.	TRBV5-1	CASSAQRGGGTEAFF	TGCGCCAGCAGCGCCCAGCGGGGCGGTGGAACTGAAGCTTTCTTT
13	TRBJ2-5	few	.	TRBV2	CASSEATGETQYF	TGTGCCAGCAGTGAAGCAACGGGGGAGACCCAGTACTTC
14	TRBJ1-4	.	.	TRBV6-5	CASSLGRFNEKLFF	TGTGCCAGCAGCCTCGGACGGTTTAATGAAAAACTGTTTTTT
16	TRBJ1-5	.	TRBD1	TRBV10-3	CASGTGGASGNQPQHF	TGTGCCTCCGGGACAGGGGGCGCCTCGGGCAATCAGCCCCAGCATTTT
17	TRBJ2-1	.	TRBD2	TRBV10-3	CAIRLGTSGRVNNEQFF	TGTGCCATCAGGCTCGGGACTAGCGGGAGGGTAAACAATGAGCAGTTCTTC
14	TRBJ2-7	.	.	TRBV6-1	CASSPRDPGNEQYF	TGTGCCAGCAGTCCCCGGGACCCCGGCAACGAGCAGTACTTC
11	TRBJ1-1	.	.	TRBV7-2	CASSVNTEAFF	TGTGCCAGCAGCGTGAACACTGAAGCTTTCTTT
11	TRBJ2-7	.	.	TRBV20-1	CSPLKDYEQYF	TGCAGTCCATTAAAGGACTACGAGCAGTACTTC
12	TRBJ1-1	few	.	TRBV30	CAWTRGWTEAFF	TGTGCCTGGACCAGGGGATGGACTGAAGCTTTCTTT
15	TRBJ2-7	.	TRBD2	TRBV9	CASSPGLAGSYEQYF	TGTGCCAGCAGCCCAGGACTAGCGGGGTCCTACGAGCAGTACTTC
16	TRBJ2-2	.	TRBD2	TRBV4-2	CASSQEGSGSTGELFF	TGTGCCAGCAGCCAAGAAGGTAGCGGGAGTACCGGGGAGCTGTTTTTT
15	TRBJ2-1	.	TRBD2	TRBV28	CASSFGGGRAGEQFF	TGTGCCAGCAGTTTTGGTGGCGGGAGGGCCGGTGAGCAGTTCTTC
15	TRBJ2-1	.	TRBD1	TRBV5-4	CASSSDRGLYNEQFF	TGTGCCAGCAGCTCTGACAGGGGGCTTTACAATGAGCAGTTCTTC
11	TRBJ1-1	.	.	TRBV14	CASRKSPEAFF	TGTGCCAGCAGGAAATCCCCTGAAGCTTTCTTT
12	TRBJ1-2	few	.	TRBV28	CASSATASGYTF	TGTGCCAGCAGCGCCACAGCTTCCGGCTACACCTTC
13	TRBJ2-5	.	.	TRBV5-5	CASSHPGVGEQYF	TGTGCCAGCTCCCACCCAGGGGTTGGGGAGCAGTACTTC
13	TRBJ2-7	.	.	TRBV7-2	CASSLERWGDPYF	TGTGCCAGCAGCTTAGAACGGTGGGGGGATCCGTACTTC
14	TRBJ2-3	.	TRBD2	TRBV28	CASSLGAGVDTQYF	TGTGCCAGCAGTTTAGGAGCGGGAGTAGATACGCAGTATTTT